This record concerns one T cell receptor (beta chain) sequence. The antigen is unknown. This CDR3 has 14 amino acids. These data originate in a study of T cells expressing NK-cell markers. Study-wide background: Serological testing identified seven of the eight sequenced donors as HCMV-seropositive and one as seronegative.

General study points: There were a few donors in whom these clonotypes also led the CD3+CD56-NKG2C+ fraction. Evidence did not settle whether expanded NKG2C+ T cell clones targeted HCMV.

What made the TCR beta cDNA was 5'RACE template switching with UMIs. TCRdb reanalyzed the 5' RACE reads and collapses them to one entry per CDR3 protein, without DNA. This table lists 150,000 or so distinct CDR3 sequences. This chain joins TRBV12-3 or TRBV12-4 and TRBJ1-2. The sequencing sample was made of blood T cells: a sorted CD56 or NKG2C T cell subset, CD4+ or CD8+ T cells, or bulk PBMC T cells (not recorded which). The TCR originated in a woman aged 18 to 75 in good health. The CDR3 loop reads CASSFSQGPYGYTF.